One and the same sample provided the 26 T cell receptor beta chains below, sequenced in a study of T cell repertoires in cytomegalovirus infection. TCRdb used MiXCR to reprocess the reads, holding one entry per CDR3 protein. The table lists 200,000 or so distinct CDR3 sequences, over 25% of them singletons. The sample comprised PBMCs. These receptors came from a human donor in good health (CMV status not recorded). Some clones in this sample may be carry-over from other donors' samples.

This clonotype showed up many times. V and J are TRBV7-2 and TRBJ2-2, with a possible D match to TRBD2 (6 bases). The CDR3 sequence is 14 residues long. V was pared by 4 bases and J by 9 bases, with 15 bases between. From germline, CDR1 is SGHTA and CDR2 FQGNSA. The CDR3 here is CASSSRDSPRELFF. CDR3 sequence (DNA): TGTGCCAGCAGCTCACGGGACTCCCCACGGGAGCTGTTTTTT.

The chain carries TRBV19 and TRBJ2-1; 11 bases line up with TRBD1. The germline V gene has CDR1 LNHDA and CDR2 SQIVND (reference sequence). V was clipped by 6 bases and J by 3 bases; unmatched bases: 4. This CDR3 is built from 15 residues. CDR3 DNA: TGTGCCAGTAGCCCCGGGACAGGGGGCTACAATGAGCAGTTCTTC. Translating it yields CASSPGTGGYNEQFF.

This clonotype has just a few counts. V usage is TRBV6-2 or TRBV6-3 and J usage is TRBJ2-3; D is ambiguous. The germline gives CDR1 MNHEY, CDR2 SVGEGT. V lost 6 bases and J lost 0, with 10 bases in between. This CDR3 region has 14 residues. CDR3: CASSLTLSTDTQYF. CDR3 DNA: TGTGCCAGCAGCCTCACATTAAGCACAGATACGCAGTATTTT.

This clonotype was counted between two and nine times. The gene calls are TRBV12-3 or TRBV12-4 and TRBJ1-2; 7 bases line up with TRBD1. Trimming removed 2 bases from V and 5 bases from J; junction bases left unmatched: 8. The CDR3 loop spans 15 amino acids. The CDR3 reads CASSLQAGGGYGYTF. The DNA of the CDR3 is TGTGCCAGCAGTTTACAGGCAGGGGGAGGGTATGGCTACACCTTC.

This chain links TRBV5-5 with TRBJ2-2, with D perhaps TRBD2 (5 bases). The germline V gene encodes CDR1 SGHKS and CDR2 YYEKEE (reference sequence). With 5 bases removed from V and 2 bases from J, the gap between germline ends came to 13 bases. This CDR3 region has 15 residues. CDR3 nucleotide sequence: TGTGCCAGCAGTTTTGAGGGCATCAACACCGGGGAGCTGTTTTTT. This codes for CASSFEGINTGELFF.

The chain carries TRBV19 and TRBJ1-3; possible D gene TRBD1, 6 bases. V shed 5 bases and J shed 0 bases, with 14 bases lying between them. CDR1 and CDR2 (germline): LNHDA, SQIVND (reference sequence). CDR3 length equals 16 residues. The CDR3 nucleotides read TGTGCCAGTAGTGCTTCGTGGGACATCTCTGGAAACACCATATATTTT. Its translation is CASSASWDISGNTIYF. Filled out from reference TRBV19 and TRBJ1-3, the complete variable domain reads DGGITQSPKYLFRKEGQNVTLSCEQNLNHDAMYWYRQDPGQGLRLIYYSQIVNDFQKGDIAEGYSVSREKKESFPLTVTSAQKNPTAFYLCASSASWDISGNTIYFGEGSWLTVV.

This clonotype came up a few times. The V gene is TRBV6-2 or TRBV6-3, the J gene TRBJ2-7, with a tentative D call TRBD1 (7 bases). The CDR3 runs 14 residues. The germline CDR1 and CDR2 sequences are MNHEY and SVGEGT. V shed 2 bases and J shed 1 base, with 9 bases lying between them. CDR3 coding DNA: TGTGCCAGCAGTTACGCGGGACAGTCCTACGAGCAGTACTTC. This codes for CASSYAGQSYEQYF.

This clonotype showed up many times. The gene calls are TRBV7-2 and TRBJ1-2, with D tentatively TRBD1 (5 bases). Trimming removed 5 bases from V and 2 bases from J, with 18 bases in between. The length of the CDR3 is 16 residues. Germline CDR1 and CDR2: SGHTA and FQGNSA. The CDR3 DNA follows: TGTGCCAGCAGCCCACCAGGGAAGACGGTGAACTATGGCTACACCTTC. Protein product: CASSPPGKTVNYGYTF.

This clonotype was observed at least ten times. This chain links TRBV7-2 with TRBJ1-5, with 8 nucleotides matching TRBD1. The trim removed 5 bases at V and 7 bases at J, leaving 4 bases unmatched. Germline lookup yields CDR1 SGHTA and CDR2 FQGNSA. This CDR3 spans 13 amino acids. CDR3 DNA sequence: TGTGCCAGCAGCCCCGGACAGGGCCAGCCCCAGCATTTT. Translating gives CASSPGQGQPQHF.

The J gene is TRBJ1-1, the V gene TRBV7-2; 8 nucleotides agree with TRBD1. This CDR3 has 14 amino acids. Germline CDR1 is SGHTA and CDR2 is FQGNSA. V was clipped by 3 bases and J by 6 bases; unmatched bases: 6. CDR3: CASSFRQGKAEAFF. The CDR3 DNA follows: TGTGCCAGCAGCTTTAGACAGGGGAAGGCTGAAGCTTTCTTT.

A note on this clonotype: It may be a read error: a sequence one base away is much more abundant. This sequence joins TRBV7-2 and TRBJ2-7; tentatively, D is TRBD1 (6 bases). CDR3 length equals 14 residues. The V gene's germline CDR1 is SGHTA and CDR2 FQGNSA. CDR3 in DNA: TGTGTCAGCAGCTTAGCCAGGGGCCCCCTCGAGCAGTACTTC. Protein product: CVSSLARGPLEQYF.

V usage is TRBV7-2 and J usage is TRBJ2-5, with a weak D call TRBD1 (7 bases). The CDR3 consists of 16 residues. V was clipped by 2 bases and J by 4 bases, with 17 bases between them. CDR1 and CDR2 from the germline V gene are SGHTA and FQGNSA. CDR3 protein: CASSLRGGGAVETQYF. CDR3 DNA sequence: TGTGCCAGCAGCTTAAGAGGGGGCGGGGCGGTAGAGACCCAGTACTTC.

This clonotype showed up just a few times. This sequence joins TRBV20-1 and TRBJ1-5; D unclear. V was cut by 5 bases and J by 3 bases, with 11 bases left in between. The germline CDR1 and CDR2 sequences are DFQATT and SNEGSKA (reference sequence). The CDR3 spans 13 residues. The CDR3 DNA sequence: TGCAGTGCTCAAGGCTCCACCAATCAGCCCCAGCATTTT. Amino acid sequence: CSAQGSTNQPQHF.

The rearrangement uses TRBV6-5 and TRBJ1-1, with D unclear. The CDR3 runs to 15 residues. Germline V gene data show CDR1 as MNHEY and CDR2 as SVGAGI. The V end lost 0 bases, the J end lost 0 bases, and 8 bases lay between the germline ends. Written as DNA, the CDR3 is TGTGCCAGCAGTTACTCGAACAGAATGAACACTGAAGCTTTCTTT. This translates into CASSYSNRMNTEAFF.

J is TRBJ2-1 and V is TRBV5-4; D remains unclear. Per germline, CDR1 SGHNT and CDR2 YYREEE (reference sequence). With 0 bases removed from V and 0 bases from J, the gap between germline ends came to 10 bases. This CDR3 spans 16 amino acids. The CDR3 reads CASSLDPQSSYNEQFF. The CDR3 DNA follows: TGTGCCAGCAGCTTGGATCCCCAGAGCTCCTACAATGAGCAGTTCTTC.

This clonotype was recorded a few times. This CDR3 is CASSPTGTPNYGYTF. CDR3 bases: TGCGCCAGCAGCCCGACCGGGACACCAAACTATGGCTACACCTTC. The genes are TRBV5-1 and TRBJ1-2, with a tentative D call TRBD1 (6 bases). CDR3 size: 15 residues. V dropped 4 bases and J dropped 2 bases, with 15 bases sitting between them. Germline lookup yields CDR1 SGHRS and CDR2 YFSETQ.

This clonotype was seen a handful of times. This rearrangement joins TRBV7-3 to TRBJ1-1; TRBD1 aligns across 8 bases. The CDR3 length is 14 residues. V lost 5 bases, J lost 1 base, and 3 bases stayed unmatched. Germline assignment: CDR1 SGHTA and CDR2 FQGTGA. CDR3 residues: CASSGGTGNTEAFF. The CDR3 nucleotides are TGTGCCAGCAGCGGTGGGACAGGGAACACTGAAGCTTTCTTT. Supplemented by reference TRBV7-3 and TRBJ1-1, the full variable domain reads GAGVSQTPSNKVTEKGKYVELRCDPISGHTALYWYRQSLGQGPEFLIYFQGTGAADDSGLPNDRFFAVRPEGSVSTLKIQRTERGDSAVYLCASSGGTGNTEAFFGQGTRLTVV.

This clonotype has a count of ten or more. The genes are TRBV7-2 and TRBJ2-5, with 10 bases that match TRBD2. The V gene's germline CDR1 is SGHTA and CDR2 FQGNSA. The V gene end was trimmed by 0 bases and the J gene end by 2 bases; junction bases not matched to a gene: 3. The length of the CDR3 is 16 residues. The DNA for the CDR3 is TGTGCCAGCAGCTTAGCTGGAGCGGGGGGGCAAGAGACCCAGTACTTC. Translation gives CASSLAGAGGQETQYF.

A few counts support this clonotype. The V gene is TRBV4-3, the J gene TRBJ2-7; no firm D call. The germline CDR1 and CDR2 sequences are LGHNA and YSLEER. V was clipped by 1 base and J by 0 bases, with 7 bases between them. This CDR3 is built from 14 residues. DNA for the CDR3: TGCGCCAGCAGCCAAGGGCCGAACTCCTACGAGCAGTACTTC. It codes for CASSQGPNSYEQYF.

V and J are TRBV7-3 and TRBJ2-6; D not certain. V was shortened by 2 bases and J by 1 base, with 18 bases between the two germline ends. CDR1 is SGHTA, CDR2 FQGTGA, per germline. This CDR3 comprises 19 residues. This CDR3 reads CASSLHRQAGWSGANVLTF. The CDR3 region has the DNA TGTGCCAGCAGCTTACACCGGCAGGCTGGTTGGTCTGGGGCCAACGTCCTGACTTTC.

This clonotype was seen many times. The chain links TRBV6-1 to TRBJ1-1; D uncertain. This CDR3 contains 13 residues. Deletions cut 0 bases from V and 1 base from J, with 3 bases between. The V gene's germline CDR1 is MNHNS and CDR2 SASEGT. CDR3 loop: CASSEARNTEAFF. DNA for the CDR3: TGTGCCAGCAGTGAAGCGCGGAACACTGAAGCTTTCTTT.

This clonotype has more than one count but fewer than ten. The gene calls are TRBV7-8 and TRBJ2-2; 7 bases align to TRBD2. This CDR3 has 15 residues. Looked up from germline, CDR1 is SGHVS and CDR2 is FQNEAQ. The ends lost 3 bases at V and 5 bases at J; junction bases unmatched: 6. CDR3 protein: CASSFGRGRTGELFF. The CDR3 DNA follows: TGTGCCAGCAGCTTTGGGAGGGGTCGGACCGGGGAGCTGTTTTTT. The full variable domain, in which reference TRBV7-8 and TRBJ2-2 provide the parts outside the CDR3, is GAGVSQSPRYKVAKRGQDVALRCDPISGHVSLFWYQQALGQGPEFLTYFQNEAQLDKSGLPSDRFFAERPEGSVSTLKIQRTQQEDSAVYLCASSFGRGRTGELFFGEGSRLTVL.

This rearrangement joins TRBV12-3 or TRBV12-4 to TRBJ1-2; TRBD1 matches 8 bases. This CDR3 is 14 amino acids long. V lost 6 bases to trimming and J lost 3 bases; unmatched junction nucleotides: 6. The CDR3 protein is CASRPTGGYYGYTF. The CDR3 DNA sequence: TGTGCCAGCAGGCCAACAGGGGGTTACTATGGCTACACCTTC.

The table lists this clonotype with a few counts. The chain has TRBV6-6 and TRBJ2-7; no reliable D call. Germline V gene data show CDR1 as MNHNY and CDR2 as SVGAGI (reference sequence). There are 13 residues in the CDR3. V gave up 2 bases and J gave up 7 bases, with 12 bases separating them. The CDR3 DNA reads TGTGCCAGCAGTTACCTCGACATCGGTGAGCAGTACTTC. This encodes CASSYLDIGEQYF.

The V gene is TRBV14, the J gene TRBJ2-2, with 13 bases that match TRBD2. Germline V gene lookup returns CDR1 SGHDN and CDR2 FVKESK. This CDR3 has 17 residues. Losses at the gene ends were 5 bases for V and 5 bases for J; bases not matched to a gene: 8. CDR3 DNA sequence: TGTGCCAGCAGCGGCACTAGCGGGGGGGCGAGGACCGGGGAGCTGTTTTTT. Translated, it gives CASSGTSGGARTGELFF.

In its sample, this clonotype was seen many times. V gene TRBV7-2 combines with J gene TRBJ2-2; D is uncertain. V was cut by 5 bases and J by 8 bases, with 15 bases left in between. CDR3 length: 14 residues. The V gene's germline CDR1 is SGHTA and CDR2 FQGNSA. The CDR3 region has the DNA TGTGCCAGCAGCCACCGGGCCCTCAGAGGGGAGCTGTTTTTT. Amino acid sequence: CASSHRALRGELFF.